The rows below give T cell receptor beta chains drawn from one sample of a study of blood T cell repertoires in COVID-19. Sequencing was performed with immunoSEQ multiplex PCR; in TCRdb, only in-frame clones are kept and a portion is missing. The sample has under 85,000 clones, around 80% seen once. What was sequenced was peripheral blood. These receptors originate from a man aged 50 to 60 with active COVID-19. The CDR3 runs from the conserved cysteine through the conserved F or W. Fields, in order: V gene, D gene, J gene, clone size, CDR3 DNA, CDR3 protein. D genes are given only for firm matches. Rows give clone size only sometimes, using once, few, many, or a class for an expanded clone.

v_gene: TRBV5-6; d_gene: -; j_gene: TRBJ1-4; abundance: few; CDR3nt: TGTGCCAGCTACTCTGGCGGGGTCCAGGAAAAACTGTTTTTT; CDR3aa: CASYSGGVQEKLFF
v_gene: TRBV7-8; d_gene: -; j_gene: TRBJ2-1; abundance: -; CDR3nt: TGTGCCAGCAGCTTCCCGGTGGGCAGCTACAATGAGCAGTTCTTC; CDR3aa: CASSFPVGSYNEQFF
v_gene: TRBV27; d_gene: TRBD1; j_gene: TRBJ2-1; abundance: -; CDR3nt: TGTGCCAGCAGCAGAACCGGGACAGTAGACAATGAGCAGTTCTTC; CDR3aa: CASSRTGTVDNEQFF
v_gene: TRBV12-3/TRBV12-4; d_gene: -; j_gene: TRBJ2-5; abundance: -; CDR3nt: TGTGCCAGCAGTTCTGGGGGCGTAAAGACCCAGTACTTC; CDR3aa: CASSSGGVKTQYF
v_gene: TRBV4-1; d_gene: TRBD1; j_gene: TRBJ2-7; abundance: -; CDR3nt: TGCGCCAGCAGCCAAGTAGGACAGGTATCCTACGAGCAGTACTTC; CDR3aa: CASSQVGQVSYEQYF
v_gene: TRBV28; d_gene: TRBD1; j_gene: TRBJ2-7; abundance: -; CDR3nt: TGTGCCAGCAGTCACACCAGGACCGGGACAGGGGTCATCAACGAGCAGTACTTC; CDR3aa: CASSHTRTGTGVINEQYF
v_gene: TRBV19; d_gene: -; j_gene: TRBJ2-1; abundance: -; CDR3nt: TGTGCCAGTAGTCCTGGAGGTGGCTACAATGAGCAGTTCTTC; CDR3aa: CASSPGGGYNEQFF
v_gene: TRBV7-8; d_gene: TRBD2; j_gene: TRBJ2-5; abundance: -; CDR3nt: TGTGCCAGCAGCTTACGACTAGCGGGGGGGCAGCAAGAGACCCAGTACTTC; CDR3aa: CASSLRLAGGQQETQYF
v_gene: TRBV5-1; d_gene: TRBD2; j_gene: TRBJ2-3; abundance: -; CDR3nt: TGCGCCAGCAGCTTGGATTCTAGCGGGCACACAGATACGCAGTATTTT; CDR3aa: CASSLDSSGHTDTQYF
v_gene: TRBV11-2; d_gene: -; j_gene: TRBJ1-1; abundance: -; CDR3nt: TGTGCCAGCAGCCCACCGGGACTCCGGGCGAACACTGAAGCTTTCTTT; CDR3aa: CASSPPGLRANTEAFF
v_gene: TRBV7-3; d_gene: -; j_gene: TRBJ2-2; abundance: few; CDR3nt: TGTGCCAGCAGCTTATGGTCAGGGAAAGTCACCGGGGAGCTGTTTTTT; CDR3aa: CASSLWSGKVTGELFF
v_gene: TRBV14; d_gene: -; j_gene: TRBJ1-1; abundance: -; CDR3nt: TGTGCCAGCAGCCAAGATTGGCTCAGGCACACTGAAGCTTTCTTT; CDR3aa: CASSQDWLRHTEAFF
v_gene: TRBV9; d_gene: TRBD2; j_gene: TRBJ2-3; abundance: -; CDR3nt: TGTGCCAGCAGCGTAGCTACGTCTAGCGGGGGGAGCACAGATACGCAGTATTTT; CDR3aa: CASSVATSSGGSTDTQYF
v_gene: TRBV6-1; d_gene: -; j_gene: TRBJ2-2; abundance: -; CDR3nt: TGTGCCAGCAGTGAAGCGCGGCGCCGCGGGGAGCTGTTTTTT; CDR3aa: CASSEARRRGELFF
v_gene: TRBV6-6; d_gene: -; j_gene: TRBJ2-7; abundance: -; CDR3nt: TGTGCCAGCAGTACCGGGGGTGGGCAGTACTTC; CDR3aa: CASSTGGGQYF
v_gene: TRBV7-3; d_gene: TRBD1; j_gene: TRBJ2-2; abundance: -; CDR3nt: TGTGCCAGCAGCCCCCCGACCGGGACAGGGGAAATCGGGGAGCTGTTTTTT; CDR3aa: CASSPPTGTGEIGELFF
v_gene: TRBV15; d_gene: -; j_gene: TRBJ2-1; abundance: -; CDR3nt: TGTGCCACCAGCAGAGTGCCTGTACAGGGAGAGGGCAATGAGCAGTTCTTC; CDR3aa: CATSRVPVQGEGNEQFF
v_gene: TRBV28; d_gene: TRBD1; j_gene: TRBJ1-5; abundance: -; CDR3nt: TGTGCCAGCAGTCCGCCGATGGGACAGATTAGCAATCAGCCCCAGCATTTT; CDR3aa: CASSPPMGQISNQPQHF
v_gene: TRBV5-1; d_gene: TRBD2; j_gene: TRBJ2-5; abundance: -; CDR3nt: TGCGCCAGCATCGGGGGCGGGGGGGCCGAGGAGACCCAGTACTTC; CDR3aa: CASIGGGGAEETQYF
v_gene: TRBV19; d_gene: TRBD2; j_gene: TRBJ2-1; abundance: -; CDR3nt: TGTGCCAGTAGTATAGGAGCGCGGGGGAGCTCCTACAATGAGCAGTTCTTC; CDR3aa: CASSIGARGSSYNEQFF
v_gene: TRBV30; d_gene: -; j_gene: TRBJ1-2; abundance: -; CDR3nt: TGTGCCTGGACTCCGGCGGGGTATGGCTACACCTTC; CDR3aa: CAWTPAGYGYTF
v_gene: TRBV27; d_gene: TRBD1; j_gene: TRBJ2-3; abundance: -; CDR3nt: TGTGCCAGCGTAGGACAGGGGAGGGATACGCAGTATTTT; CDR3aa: CASVGQGRDTQYF
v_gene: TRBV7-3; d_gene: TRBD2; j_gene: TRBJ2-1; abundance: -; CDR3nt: TGTGCCAGTGCGGGAGGAGGGGATGAGCAGTTCTTC; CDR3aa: CASAGGGDEQFF
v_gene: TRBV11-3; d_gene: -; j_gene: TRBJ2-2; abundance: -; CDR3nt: TGTGCCAGCAGCTTGGGCGGGACCCGCGGGACCGGGGAGCTGTTTTTT; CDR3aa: CASSLGGTRGTGELFF
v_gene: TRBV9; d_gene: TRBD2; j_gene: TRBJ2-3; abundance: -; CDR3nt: TGTGCCAGCAGCTTCGGGACTAGCGGGAGCTCAGATACGCAGTATTTT; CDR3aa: CASSFGTSGSSDTQYF
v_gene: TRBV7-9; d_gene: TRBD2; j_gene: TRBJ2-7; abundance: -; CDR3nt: TGTGCCAGCAGCGTCCCGGGACTAGCGGGCCGGGGCGAGCAGTACTTC; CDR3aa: CASSVPGLAGRGEQYF
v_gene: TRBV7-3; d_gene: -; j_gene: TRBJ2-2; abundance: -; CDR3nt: TGTGCCAGCAGCTTACGGACAGCGAACACCGGGGAGCTGTTTTTT; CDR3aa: CASSLRTANTGELFF
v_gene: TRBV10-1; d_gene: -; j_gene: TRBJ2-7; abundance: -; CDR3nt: TGCGCCAGCAGTGACCACCTCAAACGGGAGCAGTACTTC; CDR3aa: CASSDHLKREQYF
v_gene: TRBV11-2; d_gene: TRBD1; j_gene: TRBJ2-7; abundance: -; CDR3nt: TGTGCCAGCGGCCCGGTGATTGGACAGGGAGACTACGAGCAGTACTTC; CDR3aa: CASGPVIGQGDYEQYF